This T cell receptor beta chain was found in a study of beta chain features in type 1 diabetes. Study-wide findings and caveats: Any HLA-type effect on TCRB rearrangement remained unresolved here. Fewer junction insertions and more nucleotide deletions appeared in type 1 diabetes patients. Naive, central memory and regulatory TCRB repertoires appeared more similar among patients than healthy donors.

As regards this clone: Its specificity is unknown.

Isolated RNA was reverse transcribed in full, so expressed TCRB transcripts were sequenced. The data were produced by immunoSEQ multiplex PCR, yet TCRdb's version contains in-frame clones alone and is incomplete. This table has about 250,000 clones, 13% to 15% appearing once. The sample was naive CD4+ T cells from blood. This receptor was identified in a middle-aged woman in good health.

The DNA for the CDR3 is TGTGCCAGCAGCAGCGGACAGATAAATTCACCCCTCCACTTT. Amino acid sequence: CASSSGQINSPLHF. The chain recombines TRBV5-8 with TRBJ1-6; a possible D gene is TRBD1 (6 bases). Germline V gene lookup returns CDR1 SGHTS and CDR2 YDEGEE. V was pared by 4 bases and J by 7 bases, with 12 bases between. This CDR3 has 14 residues.